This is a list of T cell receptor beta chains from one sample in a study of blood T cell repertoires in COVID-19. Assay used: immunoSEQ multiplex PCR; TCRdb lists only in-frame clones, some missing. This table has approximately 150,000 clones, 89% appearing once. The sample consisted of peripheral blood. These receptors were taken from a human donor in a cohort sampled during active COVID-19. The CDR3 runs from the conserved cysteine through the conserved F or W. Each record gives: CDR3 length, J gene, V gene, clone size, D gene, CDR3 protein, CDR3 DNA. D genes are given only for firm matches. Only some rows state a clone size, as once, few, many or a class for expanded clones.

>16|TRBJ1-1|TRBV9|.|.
CASSPGGGLLSTEAFF
TGTGCCAGCAGCCCCGGGGGGGGACTGCTGAGCACTGAAGCTTTCTTT
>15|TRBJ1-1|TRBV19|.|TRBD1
CASSVGGTGGTEAFF
TGTGCCAGTAGTGTCGGCGGGACAGGGGGGACTGAAGCTTTCTTT
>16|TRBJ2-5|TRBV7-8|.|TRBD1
CASSRTTGGLSETQYF
TGTGCCAGCAGCCGAACAACAGGGGGCTTATCGGAGACCCAGTACTTC
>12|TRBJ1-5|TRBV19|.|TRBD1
CASRTGYQPQHF
TGTGCCAGTAGGACAGGGTATCAGCCCCAGCATTTT
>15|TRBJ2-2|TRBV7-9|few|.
CASASVRRNTGELFF
TGTGCCAGCGCTTCCGTAAGGAGGAACACCGGGGAGCTGTTTTTT
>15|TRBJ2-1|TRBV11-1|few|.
CASSLAGHRYNEQFF
TGTGCCAGCAGCTTAGCGGGCCACCGTTACAATGAGCAGTTCTTC
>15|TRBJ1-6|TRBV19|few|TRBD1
CASSITGTGRSPLHF
TGTGCCAGTAGCATTACCGGGACAGGGCGGTCACCCCTCCACTTT
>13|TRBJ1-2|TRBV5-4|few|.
CASSLGQPYGYTF
TGTGCCAGCAGCTTGGGACAGCCCTACGGCTACACCTTC
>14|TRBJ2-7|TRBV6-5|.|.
CASRTLGASYEQYF
TGTGCCAGCAGGACACTGGGGGCATCCTACGAGCAGTACTTC
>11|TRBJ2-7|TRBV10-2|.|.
CAAGASEPDNF
TGCGCCGCCGGCGCGTCCGAACCGGACAACTTC
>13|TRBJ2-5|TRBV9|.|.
CASSVVQGETQYF
TGTGCCAGCAGCGTAGTCCAGGGGGAGACCCAGTACTTC
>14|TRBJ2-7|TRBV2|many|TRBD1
CASSEEGQSYEQYF
TGTGCCAGCAGTGAAGAGGGACAGTCCTACGAGCAGTACTTC
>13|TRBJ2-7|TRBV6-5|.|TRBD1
CASFRTGAYEQYF
TGTGCCAGCTTTAGGACAGGGGCCTACGAGCAGTACTTC
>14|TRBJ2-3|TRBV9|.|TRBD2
CASSVRGDTDTQYF
TGTGCCAGCAGCGTCCGGGGGGACACAGATACGCAGTATTTT
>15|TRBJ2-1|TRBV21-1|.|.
CASSARTGPTHEQFF
TGTGCCAGCAGCGCAAGGACAGGACCTACACATGAGCAGTTCTTC
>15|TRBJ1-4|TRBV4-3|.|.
CASSRAYGANEKLFF
TGCGCCAGCAGCCGCGCGTACGGGGCTAATGAAAAACTGTTTTTT
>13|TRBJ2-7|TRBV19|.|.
CASSMTTSYEQYF
TGTGCCAGTAGTATGACTACATCCTACGAGCAGTACTTC
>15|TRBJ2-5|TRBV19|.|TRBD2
CASSIGGLVGETQYF
TGTGCCAGTAGTATAGGCGGACTAGTAGGGGAGACCCAGTACTTC
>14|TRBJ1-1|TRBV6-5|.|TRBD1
CASSYSQGDTEAFF
TGTGCCAGCAGTTACTCGCAGGGGGACACTGAAGCTTTCTTT
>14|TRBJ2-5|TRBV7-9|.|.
CASSPPLYPETQYF
TGTGCCAGCAGCCCCCCGCTCTATCCGGAGACCCAGTACTTC
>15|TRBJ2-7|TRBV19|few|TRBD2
CASSAGLAGAGEQYF
TGTGCCAGTAGTGCTGGACTAGCGGGGGCTGGCGAGCAGTACTTC
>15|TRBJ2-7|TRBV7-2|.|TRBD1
CASSLGTGVFYEQYF
TGTGCCAGCAGCTTGGGGACAGGGGTGTTCTACGAGCAGTACTTC
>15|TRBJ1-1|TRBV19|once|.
CASSITGGLGTEAFF
TGTGCCAGTAGTATCACCGGGGGGCTGGGGACTGAAGCTTTCTTT
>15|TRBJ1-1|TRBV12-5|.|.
CASGLVLSGNTEAFF
TGTGCTAGTGGTTTGGTACTGTCAGGGAACACTGAAGCTTTCTTT
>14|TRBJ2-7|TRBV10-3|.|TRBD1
CAISGTGGSYEQYF
TGTGCCATCAGTGGGACAGGAGGATCCTACGAGCAGTACTTC
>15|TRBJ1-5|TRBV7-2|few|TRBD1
CASSWTGASNQPQHF
TGTGCCAGCAGCTGGACAGGGGCGAGCAATCAGCCCCAGCATTTT
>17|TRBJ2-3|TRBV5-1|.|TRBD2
CASSLGLAGGPTDTQYF
TGCGCCAGCAGCCTGGGACTAGCGGGGGGACCCACAGATACGCAGTATTTT
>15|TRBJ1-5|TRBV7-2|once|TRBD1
CASSATGLSNQPQHF
TGTGCCAGCAGCGCGACAGGGTTAAGCAATCAGCCCCAGCATTTT
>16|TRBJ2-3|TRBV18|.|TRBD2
CASSLRTSGGPDTQYF
TGTGCCAGCTCCCTCCGGACTAGCGGGGGTCCAGATACGCAGTATTTT
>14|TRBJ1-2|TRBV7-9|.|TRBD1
CASSLDRGPFGYTF
TGTGCCAGCAGCTTAGACAGGGGGCCCTTTGGCTACACCTTC
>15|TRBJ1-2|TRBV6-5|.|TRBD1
CASSRTGTGVYGYTF
TGTGCCAGCAGCCGCACCGGGACAGGGGTGTATGGCTACACCTTC
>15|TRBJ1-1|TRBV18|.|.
CASSPGVGPNTEAFF
TGTGCCAGCTCACCTGGTGTGGGGCCTAACACTGAAGCTTTCTTT
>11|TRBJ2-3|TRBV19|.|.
CASSISDTQYF
TGTGCCAGTAGTATTTCTGATACGCAGTATTTT
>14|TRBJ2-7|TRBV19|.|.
CASSATRAHHEQYF
TGTGCCAGTAGTGCCACGCGAGCTCATCACGAGCAGTACTTC
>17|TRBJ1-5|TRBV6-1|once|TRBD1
CASSESIGTGGRQPQHF
TGTGCCAGCAGTGAATCTATCGGGACAGGGGGAAGACAGCCCCAGCATTTT
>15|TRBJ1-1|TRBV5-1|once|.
CASSLETGAHTEAFF
TGCGCCAGCAGCTTAGAGACGGGAGCCCACACTGAAGCTTTCTTT
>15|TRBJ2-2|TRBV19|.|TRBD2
CASSPSGGAPGELFF
TGTGCCAGTAGCCCTAGCGGGGGGGCCCCCGGGGAGCTGTTTTTT
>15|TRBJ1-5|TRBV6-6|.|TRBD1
CASSYHRGGNQPQHF
TGTGCCAGCAGTTACCACAGGGGGGGCAATCAGCCCCAGCATTTT
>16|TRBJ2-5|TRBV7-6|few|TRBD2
CASSLAKRGGQMTQYF
TGTGCCAGCAGCTTAGCTAAGCGGGGGGGCCAAATGACCCAGTACTTC